The 22 T cell receptor beta chains in this list originate from one sample, sequenced in a study of blood T cell repertoires in COVID-19 (dated by TCRdb to about 2020). Receptor amplification or capture employed the immunoSEQ multiplex PCR assay. TCRdb re-hosts the immuneACCESS table, in-frame sequences only. Its copies lack some clones; in the studies checked, an unresolved V gene accounts for under half of them, and the cause for the rest is not known. This sample has about 270,000 clones in its table, and around four fifths of those were observed once. The ten largest make up 4.1% of the sample. Input material: peripheral blood. The source of these receptors is a woman in her forties or fifties with active or convalescent COVID-19.

This clone was observed once. The chain links TRBV7-2 to TRBJ2-1, with 9 nucleotides matching TRBD2. This CDR3 region has 14 residues. The J segment lost 4 bases and the V segment lost 8 bases, leaving 6 bases of the junction unmatched. Germline-derived CDR1 and CDR2 are SGHTA and FQGNSA. This CDR3 is CASRGLAQYNEQFF. The CDR3 DNA sequence: TGTGCCAGCCGTGGACTAGCGCAGTACAATGAGCAGTTCTTC.

The chain employs TRBV19 and TRBJ1-5; D gene ambiguous. This CDR3 has 14 residues. CDR1 and CDR2 (germline): LNHDA, SQIVND (reference sequence). Trimming took off 3 bases at V and 7 bases at J, with 13 bases between the two ends. CDR3 sequence reads: CASSMLSGWQPQHF. CDR3 nucleotides: TGTGCCAGTAGTATGCTCTCGGGTTGGCAGCCCCAGCATTTT.

The rearrangement joins TRBV27 to TRBJ1-2; D is unclear. The CDR3 length is 20 residues. From germline, CDR1 is MNHEY and CDR2 SMNVEV (reference sequence). Trimming pared 6 bases from V and 4 bases from J, leaving 33 bases between. Here the CDR3 reads CASSHSPPRPLGATLYGYTF. As DNA, the CDR3 is TGTGCCAGCAGCCACTCACCTCCTCGCCCGCTGGGCGCAACCCTCTATGGCTACACCTTC.

CDR3 in DNA: TGTGCCAGCAGTGAGTTGGCGGGAGGGCCTGGAAGTGAGCAGTTCTTC. This encodes CASSELAGGPGSEQFF. V is TRBV2 and J is TRBJ2-1, with TRBD2 identical over 9 bases. Germline V CDR1 and CDR2: SNHLY, FYNNEI. V lost 3 bases, J lost 9 bases, and 12 bases stayed unmatched. The CDR3 length is 16 residues.

The CDR3 DNA sequence: TGTGCCAGCAGTCACTGGCGGGAGACGTACAATGAGCAGTTCTTC. It is translated as CASSHWRETYNEQFF. The chain recombines TRBV27 with TRBJ2-1; 7 nucleotides line up with TRBD2. V dropped 5 bases and J dropped 4; count of bases not matched to a gene: 8. The CDR3 has 15 residues. Per the germline V gene, CDR1 is MNHEY and CDR2 is SMNVEV (reference sequence).

This chain uses TRBV2 with TRBJ1-2; a weak D match, TRBD1 (5 bases). V lost 9 bases, J lost 8 bases, and 13 bases lay in between. The CDR3 length is 11 residues. The V gene's germline CDR1 is SNHLY and CDR2 FYNNEI. The CDR3 nucleotides are TGTGCCAGTCATACAGGTGGGGGCTACACCTTC. As protein: CASHTGGGYTF.

The DNA for the CDR3 is TGTGCCAGCAGTTATAACATCAACTATGGCTACACCTTC. Protein: CASSYNINYGYTF. V is TRBV6-6 and J is TRBJ1-2; D remains ambiguous. The CDR3 sequence is 13 residues long. Germline V gene lookup returns CDR1 MNHNY and CDR2 SVGAGI (reference sequence). V was trimmed by 3 bases and J by 2 bases, leaving 7 bases between them.

The V gene is TRBV19, the J gene TRBJ1-1; 8 bases line up with TRBD1. The J segment lost 6 bases and the V segment lost 0 bases, leaving 6 bases of the junction unmatched. The V gene's germline CDR1 is LNHDA and CDR2 SQIVND (reference sequence). This CDR3 spans 15 amino acids. This CDR3 is CASSIDGRGRSEAFF. The CDR3 DNA is TGTGCCAGTAGTATAGATGGCAGGGGGCGGTCTGAAGCTTTCTTT.

The chain links TRBV5-8 to TRBJ2-1; 14 bases match TRBD2. Germline values: CDR1 SGHTS, CDR2 YDEGEE. The CDR3 runs to 16 residues. The V gene end was trimmed by 2 bases and the J gene end by 7 bases; junction bases not matched to a gene: 5. The CDR3 here is CASSFPTSGRANEQFF. The CDR3 region has the DNA TGTGCCAGCAGCTTCCCGACTAGCGGGAGGGCTAATGAGCAGTTCTTC.

The CDR3 bases are TGTGCCAGCAGCTCAACAGGGGGCTATGGCTACACCTTC. Amino acid sequence: CASSSTGGYGYTF. V gene TRBV7-2 combines with J gene TRBJ1-2; 8 positions agree with TRBD1. Trimming took 4 bases from V and 4 from J; bases not matched to a gene: 2. The CDR3 extends over 13 amino acids. Per the germline V gene, CDR1 is SGHTA and CDR2 is FQGNSA.

On this clone: The sample has other DNA sequences that encode this CDR3 too. The chain recombines TRBV5-1 with TRBJ1-4; D perhaps matches TRBD1 (5 bases). CDR3 size: 14 residues. V gave up 5 bases and J gave up 8 bases, with 16 bases separating them. CDR1 SGHRS and CDR2 YFSETQ come from the germline V gene. The CDR3 nucleotides are TGCGCCAGCAGTGAACGGGCCGGGGGGGAAAAACTGTTTTTT. Amino acids: CASSERAGGEKLFF.

This chain joins TRBV4-1 and TRBJ2-1, with no clear D. The CDR3 sequence is 13 residues long. Germline V lookup: CDR1 MGHRA, CDR2 YSYEKL. Deletions cut 1 base from V and 10 bases from J, with 11 bases between. The CDR3 sequence is CASSQGVQEEQFF. CDR3 bases: TGCGCCAGCAGCCAAGGGGTCCAGGAAGAGCAGTTCTTC.

This chain connects TRBV2 to TRBJ1-2, with 10 bases fitting TRBD1. In germline, CDR1 is SNHLY, CDR2 FYNNEI. This CDR3 has 13 residues. Germline trimming cut 8 bases from V and 9 bases from J; bases unmatched to any gene: 9. The CDR3 spells CASERQGANSYTF. The CDR3 DNA reads as TGTGCCAGCGAGAGACAGGGGGCTAATAGCTACACCTTC.

The genes are TRBV9 and TRBJ2-1; 9 bases line up with TRBD2. The trim removed 1 base at V and 8 bases at J, leaving 7 bases unmatched. Germline-derived CDR1 and CDR2 are SGDLS and YYNGEE. The CDR3 length is 15 residues. CDR3 amino acids: CASSVWAGGRDEQFF. As DNA, the CDR3 is TGTGCCAGCAGCGTATGGGCGGGAGGGCGCGATGAGCAGTTCTTC.

Note on this clone: Other DNA sequences in this specimen translate into the identical CDR3. The V and J genes are TRBV24-1 and TRBJ2-1, with 12 bases matching TRBD2. The CDR3 is made up of 16 amino acids. V was clipped by 2 bases and J by 2 bases; unmatched bases: 0. Germline CDR1 KGHDR, CDR2 SFDVKD. CDR3 bases: TGTGCCACCAGTGATTCTAGCGGGAGGGCCTACAATGAGCAGTTCTTC. Amino acid sequence: CATSDSSGRAYNEQFF.

The chain links TRBV25-1 to TRBJ1-5; no clear D gene. Germline V gene data show CDR1 as MGHDK and CDR2 as SYGVNS. The CDR3 runs to 13 residues. Trimming removed 7 bases from V and 6 bases from J, with 13 bases in between. CDR3 in DNA: TGTGCCAGCACCTCGGCCGCGGGTCAGCCCCAGCATTTT. Amino acid sequence: CASTSAAGQPQHF.

CDR3 sequence reads: CASRRGAARGEKLFF. The CDR3 bases are TGTGCCAGTCGAAGGGGTGCGGCGCGGGGTGAAAAACTGTTTTTT. The chain has TRBV27 and TRBJ1-4; the D gene is possibly TRBD1 (5 bases). This CDR3 contains 15 residues. Trimming left V 9 bases short and J 7 bases short, with 21 bases between. Per the germline V gene, CDR1 is MNHEY and CDR2 is SMNVEV (reference sequence). Based on the CDR3 plus reference TRBV27 and TRBJ1-4, the full variable domain is EAQVTQNPRYLITVTGKKLTVTCSQNMNHEYMSWYRQDPGLGLRQIYYSMNVEVTDKGDVPEGYKVSRKEKRNFPLILESPSPNQTSLYFCASRRGAARGEKLFFGSGTQLSVL.

The chain combines TRBV2 with TRBJ2-7, with D maybe TRBD1 (7 bases). CDR3 size: 15 residues. Germline lookup yields CDR1 SNHLY and CDR2 FYNNEI. V lost 6 bases to trimming and J lost 3 bases, with 18 bases between them. The CDR3 DNA reads TGTGCCAGCAGCTGGGGAGGCAGACAGGGCTACGAGCAGTACTTC. Translated: CASSWGGRQGYEQYF.

The rearrangement links TRBV28 to TRBJ1-5, with a possible D match to TRBD1 (6 bases). Trimming cost V 4 bases and J 3 bases, with 10 bases left between them. There are 14 residues in the CDR3. Per the germline V gene, CDR1 is MDHEN and CDR2 is SYDVKM. CDR3 residues: CASSSRGYNQPQHF. The DNA of the CDR3 is TGTGCCAGCAGTTCCAGGGGATACAATCAGCCCCAGCATTTT.

This chain's CDR3 is CASSDPRGGTAGYTF. In DNA form, the CDR3 reads TGTGCCAGCAGTGACCCGCGGGGGGGAACAGCTGGCTACACCTTC. This chain joins TRBV25-1 and TRBJ1-2, with D perhaps TRBD1 (5 bases). This CDR3 has 15 residues. V was pared by 3 bases and J by 7 bases, with 18 bases between. CDR1 and CDR2 from the germline V gene are MGHDK and SYGVNS.

CDR3 loop: CASSRLAEYNEQFF. The CDR3 DNA follows: TGTGCCAGCTCACGACTAGCGGAATACAATGAGCAGTTCTTC. The rearrangement uses TRBV18 and TRBJ2-1; TRBD2 matches 9 bases. This CDR3 is 14 amino acids long. With 4 bases clipped from V and 4 bases from J, the junction kept 2 bases outside the gene matches. Germline V CDR1 and CDR2: KGHSH, LQKENI.

This clone was counted a single time. The rearrangement links TRBV7-6 to TRBJ2-2; D is perhaps TRBD2 (6 bases). CDR3 length: 15 residues. V was trimmed by 5 bases and J by 4 bases, leaving 14 bases between them. Germline V gene lookup returns CDR1 SGHVS and CDR2 FNYEAQ. CDR3 nucleotide sequence: TGTGCCAGCAGCCAACTAGCTCGCGGCACCGGGGAGCTGTTTTTT. It encodes CASSQLARGTGELFF.